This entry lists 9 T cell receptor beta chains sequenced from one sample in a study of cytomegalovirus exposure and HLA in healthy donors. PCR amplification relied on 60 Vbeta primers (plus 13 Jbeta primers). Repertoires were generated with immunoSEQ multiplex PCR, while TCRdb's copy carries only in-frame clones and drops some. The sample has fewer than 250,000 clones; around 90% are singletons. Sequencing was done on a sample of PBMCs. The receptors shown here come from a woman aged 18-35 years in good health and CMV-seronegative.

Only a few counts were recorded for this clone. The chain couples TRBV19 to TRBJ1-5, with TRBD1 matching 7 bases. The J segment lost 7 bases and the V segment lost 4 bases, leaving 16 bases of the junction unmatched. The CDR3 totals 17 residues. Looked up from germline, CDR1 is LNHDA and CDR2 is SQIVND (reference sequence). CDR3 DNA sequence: TGTGCCAGTAGTAGGGGCAGGGGGTTATTGGCTGGGCAGCCCCAGCATTTT. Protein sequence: CASSRGRGLLAGQPQHF.

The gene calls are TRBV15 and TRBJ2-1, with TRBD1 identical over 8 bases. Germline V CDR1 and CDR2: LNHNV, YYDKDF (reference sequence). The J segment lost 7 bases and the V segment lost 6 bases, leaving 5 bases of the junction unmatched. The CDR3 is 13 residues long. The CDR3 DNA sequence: TGTGCCACCAGGAGACAGGGGAGAAATGAGCAGTTCTTC. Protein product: CATRRQGRNEQFF.

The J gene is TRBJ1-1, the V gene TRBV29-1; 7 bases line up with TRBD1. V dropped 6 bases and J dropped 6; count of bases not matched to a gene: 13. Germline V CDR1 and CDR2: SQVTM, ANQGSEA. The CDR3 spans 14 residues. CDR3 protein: CSVVGRTGASEAFF. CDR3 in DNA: TGCAGCGTCGTTGGAAGGACAGGAGCCTCTGAAGCTTTCTTT.

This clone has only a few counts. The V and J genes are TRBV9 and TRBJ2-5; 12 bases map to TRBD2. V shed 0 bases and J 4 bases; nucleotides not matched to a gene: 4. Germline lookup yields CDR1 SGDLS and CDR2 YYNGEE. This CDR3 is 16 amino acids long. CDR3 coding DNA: TGTGCCAGCAGCGTAGGGCTAGCGGGGGGGGCAGAGACCCAGTACTTC. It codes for CASSVGLAGGAETQYF.

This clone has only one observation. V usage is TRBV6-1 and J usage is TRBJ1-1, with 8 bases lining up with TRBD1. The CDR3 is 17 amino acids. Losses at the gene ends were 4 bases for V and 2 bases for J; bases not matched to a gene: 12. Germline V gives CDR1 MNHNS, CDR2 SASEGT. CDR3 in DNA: TGTGCCAGCAGTGGCGGACAGGGATTCTCGGTTAACACTGAAGCTTTCTTT. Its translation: CASSGGQGFSVNTEAFF.

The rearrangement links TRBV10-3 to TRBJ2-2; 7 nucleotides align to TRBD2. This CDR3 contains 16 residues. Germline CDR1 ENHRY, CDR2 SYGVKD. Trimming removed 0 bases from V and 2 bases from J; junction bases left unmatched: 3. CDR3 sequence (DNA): TGTGCCATCAGTGAGTCGGCTAGCGGAAACACCGGGGAGCTGTTTTTT. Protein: CAISESASGNTGELFF.

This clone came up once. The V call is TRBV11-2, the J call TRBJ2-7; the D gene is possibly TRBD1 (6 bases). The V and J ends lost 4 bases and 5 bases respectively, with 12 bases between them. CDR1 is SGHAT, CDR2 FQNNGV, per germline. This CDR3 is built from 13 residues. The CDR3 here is CASSSDSGDEQYF. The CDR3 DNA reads TGTGCCAGCAGCTCGGACAGTGGGGACGAGCAGTACTTC.

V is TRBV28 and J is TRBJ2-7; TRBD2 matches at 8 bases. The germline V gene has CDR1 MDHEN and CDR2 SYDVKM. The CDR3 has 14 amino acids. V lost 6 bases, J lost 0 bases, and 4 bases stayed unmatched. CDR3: CASRSGGSSYEQYF. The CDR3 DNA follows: TGTGCCAGCAGGTCGGGGGGGAGCTCCTACGAGCAGTACTTC.

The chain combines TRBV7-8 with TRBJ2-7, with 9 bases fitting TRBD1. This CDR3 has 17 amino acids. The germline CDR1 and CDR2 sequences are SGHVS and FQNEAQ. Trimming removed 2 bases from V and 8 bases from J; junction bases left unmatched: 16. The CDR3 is CASSLPLEGQGVRKQYF. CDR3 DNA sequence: TGTGCCAGCAGCTTACCACTTGAGGGACAGGGTGTTAGAAAGCAGTACTTC.